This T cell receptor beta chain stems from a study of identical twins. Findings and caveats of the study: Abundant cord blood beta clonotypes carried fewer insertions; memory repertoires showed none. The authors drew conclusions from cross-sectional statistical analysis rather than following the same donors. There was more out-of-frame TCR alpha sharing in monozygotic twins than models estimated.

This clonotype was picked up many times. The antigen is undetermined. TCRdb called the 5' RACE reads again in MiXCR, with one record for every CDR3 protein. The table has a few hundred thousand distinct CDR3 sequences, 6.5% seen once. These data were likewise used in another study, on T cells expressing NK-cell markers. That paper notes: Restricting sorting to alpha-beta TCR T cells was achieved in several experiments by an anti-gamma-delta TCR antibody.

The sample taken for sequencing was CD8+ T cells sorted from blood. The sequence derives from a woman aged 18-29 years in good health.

CDR3 bases: TGCGCCAGCAGCTTGGCCGGGCGGGAAGCTTTCTTT. This sequence encodes CASSLAGREAFF. The chain has TRBV5-1 and TRBJ1-1, with D uncertain. Germline V lookup: CDR1 SGHRS, CDR2 YFSETQ. The CDR3 spans 12 residues. V lost 0 bases, J lost 8 bases, and 8 bases lay in between.